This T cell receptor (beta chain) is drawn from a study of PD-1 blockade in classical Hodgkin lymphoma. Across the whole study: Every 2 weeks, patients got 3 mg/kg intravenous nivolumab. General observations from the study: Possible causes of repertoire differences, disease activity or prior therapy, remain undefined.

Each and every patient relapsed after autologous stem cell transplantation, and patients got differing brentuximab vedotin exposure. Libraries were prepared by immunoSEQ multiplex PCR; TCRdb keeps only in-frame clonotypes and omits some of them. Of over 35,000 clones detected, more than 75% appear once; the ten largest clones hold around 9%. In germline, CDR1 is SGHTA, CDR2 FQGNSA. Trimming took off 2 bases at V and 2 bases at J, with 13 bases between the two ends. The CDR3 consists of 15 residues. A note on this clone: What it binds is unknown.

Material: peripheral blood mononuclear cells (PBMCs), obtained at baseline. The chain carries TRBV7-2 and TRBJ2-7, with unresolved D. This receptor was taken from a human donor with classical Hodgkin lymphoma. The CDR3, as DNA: TGTGCCAGCAGCTTACTCCTTGGCGCCGCCTACGAGCAGTACTTC. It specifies CASSLLLGAAYEQYF.